This T cell receptor beta chain came from a study of T cell repertoires in cytomegalovirus infection. General study results and limits: In two of eight donors, the top clonotype was HLA-C-restricted CMV-specific.

With respect to this clonotype: Its antigen is unidentified.

Each CDR3 protein gets one entry after TCRdb re-called the reads with MiXCR. The table includes 150,000 to 200,000 distinct CDR3 sequences, about 30% detected once. This CDR3 has 16 amino acids. V was clipped by 1 base and J by 2 bases, with 12 bases between them. Germline-derived CDR1 and CDR2 are MNHEY and SVGAGI. The origin of this receptor is a human donor in good health (CMV status not recorded). Some clones in this sample may be carry-over from other donors' samples. Sequenced: PBMCs. V is TRBV6-5 and J is TRBJ1-3; D remains ambiguous. The CDR3 DNA reads as TGTGCCAGCAGTTACTTTCCAACTCGGGCTGGAAACACCATATATTTT. Its protein product is CASSYFPTRAGNTIYF.